Each of the 22 T cell receptor beta chains below was sequenced from the same sample in a study of CXCR3-negative and CXCR3-positive naive CD8 T cells. UMI-labeled TRB cDNA libraries were prepared by 5' RACE. TCRdb reprocessed the 5' RACE reads and reports one entry per CDR3 protein, with no DNA. This sample lists 70,000 to 95,000 distinct CDR3 sequences; its ten largest clones have 1.5% to 2%. Sequencing was performed on naive CXCR3- CD8+ T cells from blood. Subset indicated: CD45RO-CCR7+CD27+CD95- naive CD8+ T cells lacking CXCR3 (TNR3-). The receptors were sampled from a human donor in good health. Some clones in this sample may be carry-over from other donors' samples.

This chain joins TRBV28 and TRBJ2-1; the TRBD2 assignment by TCRdb is unverifiable without DNA. Germline V lookup: CDR1 MDHEN, CDR2 SYDVKM. The CDR3 covers 15 residues. CDR3 residues: CASSPQANLVNEQFF.

This chain uses TRBV7-9 with TRBJ1-1. This CDR3 comprises 15 residues. Germline-derived CDR1 and CDR2 are SEHNR and FQNEAQ (reference sequence). The CDR3 here is CASSPEVGLNTEAFF.

This sequence joins TRBV29-1 and TRBJ1-2; the TCRdb D gene call, TRBD1, has no DNA to confirm it. Germline V lookup: CDR1 SQVTM, CDR2 ANQGSEA. The length of the CDR3 is 13 residues. CDR3 sequence reads: CSVDLTGLGGYTF.

The V call is TRBV20-1, the J call TRBJ2-1; TCRdb selects TRBD2, and the lack of DNA leaves this call unchecked. Germline V lookup: CDR1 DFQATT, CDR2 SNEGSKA (reference sequence). CDR3 size: 13 residues. CDR3 in amino acids: CSATGTSVNEQFF.

The chain recombines TRBV12-3 or TRBV12-4 with TRBJ2-2; TCRdb designates TRBD1, a call that cannot be tested without DNA. The CDR3 has 13 residues. The CDR3 region is CASSPDRTGELFF.

This chain uses TRBV27 with TRBJ2-1; TCRdb reports TRBD2, a call that lacks DNA to check it against. Germline CDR1 is MNHEY and CDR2 is SMNVEV (reference sequence). The CDR3 contains 15 residues. CDR3 amino acids: CASSRTSGRAGEQFF.

The chain is built from TRBV5-1 and TRBJ2-1; TCRdb picks TRBD1, but there is no DNA to check that call. CDR1 and CDR2 (germline): SGHRS, YFSETQ. The CDR3 runs 15 residues. The chain's CDR3 is CASSLVGTGGNEQFF.

This chain links TRBV12-3 or TRBV12-4 with TRBJ2-7. The CDR3 contains 11 residues. The CDR3 protein is CASSLVGEQYF.

J is TRBJ2-2 and V is TRBV29-1; TCRdb calls TRBD2, which cannot be checked without DNA. Germline CDR1 and CDR2: SQVTM and ANQGSEA. The CDR3 covers 14 residues. CDR3 loop: CSVWTSGSTGELFF.

This chain uses TRBV20-1 with TRBJ2-5; TCRdb designates TRBD1, a call that cannot be tested without DNA. This CDR3 has 14 amino acids. Germline V gives CDR1 DFQATT, CDR2 SNEGSKA (reference sequence). The CDR3 loop reads CSAGKTGTQETQYF.

V is TRBV7-6 and J is TRBJ2-3; TCRdb's D call of TRBD1 is untestable without DNA. Germline V CDR1 and CDR2: SGHVS, FNYEAQ. The CDR3 consists of 15 residues. The chain's CDR3 is CASSPGQGAWDTQYF.

The chain links TRBV5-6 to TRBJ2-1; TCRdb outputs TRBD2, but without DNA this stays unchecked. The germline V gene has CDR1 SGHDT and CDR2 YYEEEE. The CDR3 is made up of 15 amino acids. The CDR3 protein is CASSLEEGLKNEQFF.

V and J are TRBV29-1 and TRBJ2-1; TCRdb lists TRBD2, though no DNA is available to test this call. Germline lookup yields CDR1 SQVTM and CDR2 ANQGSEA. The CDR3 totals 17 residues. This CDR3 reads CSVPGIRAGGLYNEQFF.

This chain uses TRBV20-1 with TRBJ2-7; the TRBD1 assignment by TCRdb is unverifiable without DNA. Germline-derived CDR1 and CDR2 are DFQATT and SNEGSKA (reference sequence). The CDR3 extends over 14 amino acids. The CDR3 protein is CSARGNEGLGEQYF.

The genes are TRBV29-1 and TRBJ2-1; TCRdb reports TRBD1, a call that lacks DNA to check it against. The germline V gene encodes CDR1 SQVTM and CDR2 ANQGSEA. The CDR3 runs to 14 residues. The CDR3 loop reads CSVEGRGIYNEQFF.

V gene TRBV3-1 combines with J gene TRBJ1-6. Germline CDR1 LGHDT, CDR2 YNNKEL (reference sequence). CDR3 size: 17 residues. The CDR3 here is CASSQDWRSSYNSPLHF.

The chain couples TRBV29-1 to TRBJ2-1; TCRdb's assignment of TRBD1 cannot be checked, as there is no DNA. The CDR3 loop spans 16 amino acids. Per germline, CDR1 SQVTM and CDR2 ANQGSEA. CDR3 sequence reads: CSVVAGTGPTYNEQFF.

This chain links TRBV28 with TRBJ1-6. Germline V lookup: CDR1 MDHEN, CDR2 SYDVKM. The CDR3 is made up of 13 amino acids. CDR3 sequence reads: CASSLWVDSPLHF.

The chain is built from TRBV7-9 and TRBJ2-1; the TRBD2 assignment by TCRdb is unverifiable without DNA. From germline, CDR1 is SEHNR and CDR2 FQNEAQ (reference sequence). The CDR3 spans 18 residues. The CDR3 spells CASSLELAGRSSYNEQFF.

The chain couples TRBV7-6 to TRBJ2-2; TCRdb proposes TRBD2, but this gene call is untestable without DNA. There are 19 residues in the CDR3. The germline CDR1 and CDR2 sequences are SGHVS and FNYEAQ. Here the CDR3 reads CASSAELAGGLHGTGELFF.

This chain connects TRBV9 to TRBJ2-1. The CDR3 is 13 amino acids. Germline V gene sequence: CDR1 SGDLS, CDR2 YYNGEE. The CDR3 reads CASSVISGDEQFF.

The chain recombines TRBV5-1 with TRBJ1-2; as DNA is missing, the TRBD1 call by TCRdb cannot be tested. CDR1 SGHRS and CDR2 YFSETQ come from the germline V gene. The CDR3 sequence is 16 residues long. CDR3 loop: CASSLEFWGENYGYTF.